Each of the 28 T cell receptor beta chains below was sequenced from the same sample in a study of regulatory T cells in long-lasting Graves disease (dated by TCRdb to the early 2020s). Receptors were amplified or captured by multiplex PCR. The instrument given in TCRdb is Illumina HiSeq 4000. CDR3 regions were amplified by Arm-PCR with iRepertoire HTBI primers to construct TCR beta libraries. TCRdb handled the public reads itself, with Q25 trimming in fastp and clone calling in MiXCR, and kept productive beta chains. Each CDR3 protein gets just one entry, which takes the most common genes and DNA from the rows behind it. The sample profile shows 300,000 to 400,000 distinct CDR3 sequences; 15% to 20% of them were found once. The top ten hold approximately 35% of the sample. Interpreted using the paper, the time point label stands for: newly diagnosed GD, antithyroid drugs for less than 3 months. RNA was extracted from PBMCs in TRIzol for both TCR sequencing and RNA sequencing.

The source was peripheral blood mononuclear cells (PBMCs), collected at new diagnosis, from a patient treated with antithyroid drugs. Every receptor here comes from a female donor with Graves disease.

This clonotype was seen ten or more times. This sequence joins TRBV4-1 and TRBJ2-1, with D uncertain. This CDR3 region has 14 residues. V was shortened by 2 bases and J by 4 bases, with 9 bases between the two germline ends. Germline V gives CDR1 MGHRA, CDR2 YSYEKL. CDR3 sequence: CASSQRETYNEQFF. The CDR3 nucleotides are TGCGCCAGCAGCCAAAGGGAAACTTACAATGAGCAGTTCTTC.

This clonotype appeared many times. The gene calls are TRBV6-5 and TRBJ2-7; D gene uncertain. Germline V CDR1 and CDR2: MNHEY, SVGAGI. CDR3 size: 12 residues. The ends were cut back, 0 bases at V and 3 bases at J, with 3 bases in the middle. This chain's CDR3 is CASSYSDYEQYF. CDR3 DNA: TGTGCCAGCAGTTACTCCGACTACGAGCAGTACTTC.

This clonotype was picked up many times. The J gene is TRBJ2-7, the V gene TRBV15; TRBD2 matches 7 bases. CDR3 length equals 13 residues. V lost 4 bases, J lost 5 bases, and 5 bases stayed unmatched. The germline V gene has CDR1 LNHNV and CDR2 YYDKDF (reference sequence). CDR3 loop: CATSTRLADEQYF. The CDR3 bases are TGTGCCACCAGCACCCGACTAGCCGACGAGCAGTACTTC.

With respect to this clonotype: A much larger clone differs by one base, so this may be a read error. The gene calls are TRBV7-6 and TRBJ2-1; 9 bases map to TRBD1. Germline CDR1 and CDR2: SGHVS and FNYEAQ. There are 16 residues in the CDR3. CDR3 nucleotides: TGTGCCAGCAGCCCAACCGGGACAGGGCATTACAATAAGCAGTTCTTC. Protein: CASSPTGTGHYNKQFF.

The table lists this clonotype with many counts. This chain joins TRBV11-2 and TRBJ1-4; D remains ambiguous. The ends were cut back, 5 bases at V and 7 bases at J, with 11 bases in the middle. The CDR3 is 13 residues long. Germline-derived CDR1 and CDR2 are SGHAT and FQNNGV. DNA of the CDR3: TGTGCCAGCAGCCAGCTTATACCTGAAAAACTGTTTTTT. Its protein is CASSQLIPEKLFF. The variable domain in full, completed from reference TRBV11-2 and TRBJ1-4, reads EAGVAQSPRYKIIEKRQSVAFWCNPISGHATLYWYQQILGQGPKLLIQFQNNGVVDDSQLPKDRFSAERLKGVDSTLKIQPAKLEDSAVYLCASSQLIPEKLFFGSGTQLSVL.

At least ten counts were recorded for this clonotype. The V gene is TRBV6-2 or TRBV6-3, the J gene TRBJ2-1; D gene ambiguous. Trimming stripped 1 base from V and 0 bases from J, with 10 bases between. CDR3 length: 16 amino acids. The germline V gene has CDR1 MNHEY and CDR2 SVGEGT. The CDR3 nucleotides read TGTGCCAGCAGTTACTACCCTGACCTCTCCTACAATGAGCAGTTCTTC. Translating gives CASSYYPDLSYNEQFF.

Many counts were recorded for this clonotype. The J gene is TRBJ2-2, the V gene TRBV27, with 8 bases lining up with TRBD2. With 3 bases clipped from V and 3 bases from J, the junction kept 3 bases outside the gene matches. Germline values: CDR1 MNHEY, CDR2 SMNVEV (reference sequence). The CDR3 sequence is 15 residues long. The CDR3 spells CASSLAGGDTGELFF. The CDR3 DNA follows: TGTGCCAGCAGTTTGGCGGGAGGAGACACCGGGGAGCTGTTTTTT.

In this sample, this clonotype turned up a few times. The chain has TRBV5-1 and TRBJ2-6; D gene ambiguous. Germline V gene sequence: CDR1 SGHRS, CDR2 YFSETQ. The CDR3 is 17 amino acids. Trimming left V 0 bases short and J 0 bases short, with 10 bases between. CDR3 DNA sequence: TGCGCCAGCAGCTTGGCACGAACGGGCTCTGGGGCCAACGTCCTGACTTTC. It is translated as CASSLARTGSGANVLTF.

The chain couples TRBV28 to TRBJ2-5; 7 nucleotides line up with TRBD1. Unmatched junction bases numbered 7, after V lost 3 bases and J lost 0 bases. The CDR3 totals 16 residues. The germline V gene encodes CDR1 MDHEN and CDR2 SYDVKM. DNA of the CDR3: TGTGCCAGCAGTTTTTCGCCTCAGGGGGACCAAGAGACCCAGTACTTC. Translating it yields CASSFSPQGDQETQYF.

This clonotype was counted many times. V is TRBV7-6 and J is TRBJ2-1; 14 bases align to TRBD2. The germline V gene encodes CDR1 SGHVS and CDR2 FNYEAQ. Trimming cost V 1 base and J 4 bases; bases outside gene matches: 12. The CDR3 is 20 residues long. The CDR3 loop reads CASSLGDMIGTSGGYNEQFF. CDR3 nucleotides: TGTGCCAGCAGCTTAGGGGACATGATTGGGACTAGCGGGGGTTACAATGAGCAGTTCTTC. The full variable domain, rest sourced from reference TRBV7-6 and TRBJ2-1, is GAGVSQSPRYKVTKRGQDVALRCDPISGHVSLYWYRQALGQGPEFLTYFNYEAQQDKSGLPNDRFSAERPEGSISTLTIQRTEQRDSAMYRCASSLGDMIGTSGGYNEQFFGPGTRLTVL.

CDR3 nucleotide sequence: TGTGCCATCAGTGAGTTTTCTAACTATGGCTACACCTTC. This encodes CAISEFSNYGYTF. The chain links TRBV10-3 to TRBJ1-2; D is uncertain. Trimming pared 1 base from V and 0 bases from J, leaving 3 bases between. In germline, CDR1 is ENHRY, CDR2 SYGVKD. This CDR3 has 13 residues.

Comments on this clonotype: This may arise from a read error, as a much more abundant clone is one base away. V is TRBV12-3 or TRBV12-4 and J is TRBJ2-1, with 7 bases that match TRBD2. This CDR3 contains 17 residues. V shed 6 bases and J 2 bases; nucleotides not matched to a gene: 13. For the CDR3, the DNA is TGTGCCAGCAGAGCCGGGACTAACGGGACGACCTACAATGAGCAGTTCTTC. Protein: CASRAGTNGTTYNEQFF.

The chain combines TRBV6-5 with TRBJ2-7; D is possibly TRBD1 or TRBD2 (7 bases each). CDR3 length: 19 residues. Germline CDR1 and CDR2: MNHEY and SVGAGI. V lost 3 bases and J 6 bases, leaving 30 bases between the germline ends. The CDR3 sequence is CASSYGGGQRILRACEQYF. The CDR3 DNA reads TGTGCCAGCAGTTATGGCGGGGGACAGCGTATTTTACGAGCTTGCGAGCAGTACTTC.

This clonotype was detected many times. The rearrangement uses TRBV7-2 and TRBJ2-7; D is possibly TRBD1 or TRBD2 (5 bases each). CDR1 is SGHTA, CDR2 FQGNSA, per germline. The ends were cut back, 3 bases at V and 6 bases at J, with 9 bases in the middle. CDR3 length: 12 amino acids. The CDR3 DNA sequence: TGTGCCAGCAGCTTGAGAGGGGTCGAGCAGTACTTC. As protein: CASSLRGVEQYF.

In its sample, this clonotype was seen many times. The chain combines TRBV30 with TRBJ1-2; possible D gene TRBD1, 6 bases. CDR3 length: 15 residues. CDR1 is GTSNPN, CDR2 SVGIG, per germline (reference sequence). The ends were cut back, 8 bases at V and 0 bases at J, with 19 bases in the middle. The DNA of the CDR3 is TGTGCCCAAACCACCGGGACACAAGCTAACTATGGCTACACCTTC. Residues: CAQTTGTQANYGYTF.

The chain links TRBV10-2 to TRBJ1-6; 9 bases are a match to TRBD1. J lost 7 bases, V lost 2 bases, and 9 bases had no gene match. This CDR3 contains 17 residues. Germline-derived CDR1 and CDR2 are WSHSY and SAAADI. The CDR3 is CASSEMGQGFWNSPLHF. The CDR3 DNA is TGCGCCAGCAGTGAGATGGGACAGGGCTTTTGGAATTCACCCCTCCACTTT.

As to this clonotype: This CDR3 is missing its conserved last phenylalanine or tryptophan, likely due to a read error. The V gene is TRBV18, the J gene TRBJ2-3; 8 bases are shared with TRBD2. The CDR3 is 14 residues long. Germline CDR1 KGHSH, CDR2 LQKENI. J gave up 5 bases and V 4 bases, and 5 bases lay outside the gene matches. The CDR3 region is CASSRAGDRDTQYC. CDR3 coding DNA: TGTGCCAGCTCACGAGCGGGAGATCGAGATACGCAGTATTGT.

The table lists this clonotype with many counts. The chain employs TRBV11-3 and TRBJ2-3; the D is unclear. Trimming left V 3 bases short and J 5 bases short, with 9 bases between. CDR3 length: 13 amino acids. Germline V gives CDR1 SGHNT, CDR2 YENEEA. The CDR3 coding sequence is TGTGCCAGCAGCTTCGGACCCAGAGATACGCAGTATTTT. Amino acid sequence: CASSFGPRDTQYF.

This clonotype was counted many times. This rearrangement joins TRBV20-1 to TRBJ2-1; D is undetermined. Trimming stripped 3 bases from V and 2 bases from J, with 5 bases between. Germline CDR1 is DFQATT and CDR2 is SNEGSKA (reference sequence). The CDR3 contains 12 residues. CDR3 sequence reads: CSASSTYNEQFF. The CDR3 DNA sequence: TGCAGTGCTAGCTCAACCTACAATGAGCAGTTCTTC.

This clonotype was seen a handful of times. The genes are TRBV10-3 and TRBJ1-2; D is perhaps TRBD1 (5 bases). Germline CDR1 ENHRY, CDR2 SYGVKD. CDR3 size: 14 residues. V gave up 9 bases and J gave up 6 bases, with 20 bases separating them. As DNA, the CDR3 is TGTGCCATGTCCAGGGACGACGGGCGCAATGGCTACACCTTC. Its translation is CAMSRDDGRNGYTF.

The chain has TRBV27 and TRBJ2-7, with D possibly being TRBD1 (7 bases). V was pared by 6 bases and J by 2 bases, with 20 bases between. The CDR3 consists of 16 residues. CDR1 and CDR2 from the germline V gene are MNHEY and SMNVEV (reference sequence). The CDR3 bases are TGTGCCAGCAGCCTTTGGGGGGACAGCGGAGCCTACGAGCAGTACTTC. This encodes CASSLWGDSGAYEQYF.

J is TRBJ2-7 and V is TRBV25-1, with D tentatively TRBD2 (5 bases). Trimming shortened V by 7 bases and J by 7 bases, and 11 bases separated the two germline ends. The length of the CDR3 is 11 residues. Per the germline V gene, CDR1 is MGHDK and CDR2 is SYGVNS. CDR3 bases: TGTGCCAGCACAGCGGCTGTGGAGCAGTACTTC. Translation: CASTAAVEQYF.

The chain combines TRBV11-1 with TRBJ2-5; the D gene could be TRBD1 or TRBD2 (7 bases each). The CDR3 has 17 residues. CDR1 and CDR2 (germline): SGHAT, FQDESV (reference sequence). Deletions cut 6 bases from V and 5 bases from J, with 25 bases between. CDR3 in amino acids: CASSLPLSTGRGETQYF. In DNA form, the CDR3 reads TGTGCCAGCAGTTTACCCCTGTCGACAGGGCGGGGGGAGACCCAGTACTTC. Variable domain in full (rest from reference TRBV11-1 and TRBJ2-5): EAEVAQSPRYKITEKSQAVAFWCDPISGHATLYWYRQILGQGPELLVQFQDESVVDDSQLPKDRFSAERLKGVDSTLKIQPAELGDSAMYLCASSLPLSTGRGETQYFGPGTRLLVL.

In this sample, this clonotype turned up many times. The chain recombines TRBV19 with TRBJ1-1; a weak D match, TRBD1 (5 bases). V lost 7 bases, J lost 1 base, and 19 bases lay in between. Germline values: CDR1 LNHDA, CDR2 SQIVND (reference sequence). CDR3 size: 16 residues. The CDR3 protein is CASTHGRGAKNTEAFF. The DNA of the CDR3 is TGTGCCAGTACCCACGGGAGGGGCGCAAAGAACACTGAAGCTTTCTTT. Combining the CDR3 with reference TRBV19 and TRBJ1-1 gives the whole variable domain DGGITQSPKYLFRKEGQNVTLSCEQNLNHDAMYWYRQDPGQGLRLIYYSQIVNDFQKGDIAEGYSVSREKKESFPLTVTSAQKNPTAFYLCASTHGRGAKNTEAFFGQGTRLTVV.

This clonotype occurred many times. V gene TRBV15 combines with J gene TRBJ1-4; TRBD1 might be the D (6 bases). Germline V gene lookup returns CDR1 LNHNV and CDR2 YYDKDF (reference sequence). The CDR3 extends over 15 amino acids. Between the trimmed V and J ends, which lost 1 base and 2 bases, there was a span of 8 bases. Here the CDR3 reads CATSRVRGTNEKLFF. CDR3 in DNA: TGTGCCACCAGCAGAGTCAGGGGCACTAATGAAAAACTGTTTTTT.

This clonotype was recorded many times. In DNA, the CDR3 is TGCAGTGTCCTAGGATACAATGAGCAGTTCTTC. It encodes CSVLGYNEQFF. The gene calls are TRBV20-1 and TRBJ2-1; no definite D call. This CDR3 has 11 amino acids. The V gene lost 7 bases and the J gene lost 4 bases, with 8 bases spanning the gap. From germline, CDR1 is DFQATT and CDR2 SNEGSKA (reference sequence).

This clonotype has only a few counts. It is likely a read error, because the conserved phenylalanine at the end of the CDR3 is missing. The chain employs TRBV5-1 and TRBJ2-5; 9 nucleotides match TRBD2. V was clipped by 0 bases and J by 4 bases; unmatched bases: 4. There are 15 residues in the CDR3. CDR1 and CDR2 (germline): SGHRS, YFSETQ. Here the CDR3 DNA reads TGCGCCAGCAGCTTGGAAGGCGGGAGGGTAGAGACCCAGTACTCC. Its protein product is CASSLEGGRVETQYS.

The sample holds a few counts of this clonotype. The V and J genes are TRBV29-1 and TRBJ1-1, with a weak D call TRBD1 (5 bases). Germline V gives CDR1 SQVTM, CDR2 ANQGSEA. This CDR3 is built from 14 residues. The germline V and J ends were trimmed by 6 bases and 2 bases, with 16 bases remaining between them. The CDR3 DNA reads TGCAGCGTCTATCGCCGGGACGGAAACACTGAAGCTTTCTTT. Translated, it gives CSVYRRDGNTEAFF.